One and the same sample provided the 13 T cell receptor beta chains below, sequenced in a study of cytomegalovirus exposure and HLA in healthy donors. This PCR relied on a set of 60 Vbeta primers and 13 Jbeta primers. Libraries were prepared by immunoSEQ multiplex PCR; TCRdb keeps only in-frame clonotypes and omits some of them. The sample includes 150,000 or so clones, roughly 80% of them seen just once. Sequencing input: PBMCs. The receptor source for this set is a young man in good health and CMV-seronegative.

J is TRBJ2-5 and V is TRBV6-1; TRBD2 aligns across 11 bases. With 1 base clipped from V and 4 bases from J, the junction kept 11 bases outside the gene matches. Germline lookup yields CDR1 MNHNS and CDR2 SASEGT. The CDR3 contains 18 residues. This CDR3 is CASSEVELAGDSRETQYF. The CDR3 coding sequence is TGTGCCAGCAGTGAAGTGGAACTAGCGGGGGATAGTAGAGAGACCCAGTACTTC.

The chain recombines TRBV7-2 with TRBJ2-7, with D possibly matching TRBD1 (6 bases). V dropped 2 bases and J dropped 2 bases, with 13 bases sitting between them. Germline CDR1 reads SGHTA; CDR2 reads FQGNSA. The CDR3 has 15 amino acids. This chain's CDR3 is CASSLKTGTTYEQYF. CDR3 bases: TGTGCCAGCAGCTTAAAGACAGGTACAACCTACGAGCAGTACTTC.

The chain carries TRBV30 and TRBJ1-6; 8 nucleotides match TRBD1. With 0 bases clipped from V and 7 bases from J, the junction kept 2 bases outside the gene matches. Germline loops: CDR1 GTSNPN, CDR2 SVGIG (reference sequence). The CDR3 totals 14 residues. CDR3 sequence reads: CAWSVPGGNSPLHF. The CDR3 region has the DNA TGTGCCTGGAGTGTACCAGGGGGCAATTCACCCCTCCACTTT.

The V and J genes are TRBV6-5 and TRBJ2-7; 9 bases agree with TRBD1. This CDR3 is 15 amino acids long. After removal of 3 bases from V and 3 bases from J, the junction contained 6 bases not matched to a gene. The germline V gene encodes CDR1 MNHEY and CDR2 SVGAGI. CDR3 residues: CASSYSGQGNYEQYF. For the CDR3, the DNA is TGTGCCAGCAGTTATTCAGGACAGGGGAACTACGAGCAGTACTTC.

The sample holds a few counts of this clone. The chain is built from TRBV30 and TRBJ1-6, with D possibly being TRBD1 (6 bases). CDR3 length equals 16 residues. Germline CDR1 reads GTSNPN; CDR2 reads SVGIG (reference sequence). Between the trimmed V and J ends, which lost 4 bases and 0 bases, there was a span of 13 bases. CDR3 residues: CAWKDSPISYNSPLHF. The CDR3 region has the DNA TGTGCCTGGAAGGACAGCCCGATCTCCTATAATTCACCCCTCCACTTT.

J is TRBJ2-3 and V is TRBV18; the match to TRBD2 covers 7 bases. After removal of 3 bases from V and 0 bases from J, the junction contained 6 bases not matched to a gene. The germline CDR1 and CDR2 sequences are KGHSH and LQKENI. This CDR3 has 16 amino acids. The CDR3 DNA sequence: TGTGCCAGCTCACCTGATCGCGGGAGAAGCACAGATACGCAGTATTTT. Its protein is CASSPDRGRSTDTQYF.

The chain's CDR3 is CASSFGGLGYGYTF. The CDR3 DNA reads TGTGCCAGCAGTTTTGGAGGTCTGGGCTATGGCTACACCTTC. The chain joins TRBV27 to TRBJ1-2; no clear D. The V and J ends lost 3 bases and 4 bases respectively, with 12 bases between them. Germline CDR1 MNHEY, CDR2 SMNVEV (reference sequence). The CDR3 is 14 residues long.

The CDR3 loop reads CASSKLPPGSSGNTIYF. CDR3 nucleotides: TGTGCCAGCAGCAAACTTCCTCCGGGGAGTTCTGGAAACACCATATATTTT. The J gene is TRBJ1-3, the V gene TRBV21-1. TRBV21-1 constitutes a pseudogene. This CDR3 region has 17 residues.

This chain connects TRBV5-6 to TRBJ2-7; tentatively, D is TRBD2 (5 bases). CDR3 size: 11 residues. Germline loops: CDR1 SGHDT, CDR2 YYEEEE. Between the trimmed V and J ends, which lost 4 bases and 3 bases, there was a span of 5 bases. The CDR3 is CASSRDYEQYF. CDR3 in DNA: TGTGCCAGCAGCCGGGACTACGAGCAGTACTTC. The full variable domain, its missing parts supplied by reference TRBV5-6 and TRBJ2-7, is DAGVTQSPTHLIKTRGQQVTLRCSPKSGHDTVSWYQQALGQGPQFIFQYYEEEERQRGNFPDRFSGHQFPNYSSELNVNALLLGDSALYLCASSRDYEQYFGPGTRLTVT.

The CDR3 coding sequence is TGTGCCAGTAGTCTGCGTATAGGGGGAGCGAACACTGAAGCTTTCTTT. It is translated as CASSLRIGGANTEAFF. The chain uses TRBV19 and TRBJ1-1, with a tentative D call TRBD1 (6 bases). Trimming left V 5 bases short and J 1 base short, with 17 bases between. Germline CDR1 LNHDA, CDR2 SQIVND (reference sequence). The CDR3 loop spans 16 amino acids.

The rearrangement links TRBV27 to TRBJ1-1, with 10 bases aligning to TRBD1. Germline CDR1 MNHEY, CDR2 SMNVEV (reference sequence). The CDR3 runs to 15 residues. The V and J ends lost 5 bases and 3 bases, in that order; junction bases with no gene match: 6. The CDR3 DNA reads TGTGCCAGCAGTCCAATCGGGACAGGGGACACTGAAGCTTTCTTT. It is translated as CASSPIGTGDTEAFF.

The CDR3 loop is CASSPTGDKRNTIYF. In DNA, the CDR3 is TGTGCCAGCAGCCCCACGGGGGATAAGCGAAACACCATATATTTT. V usage is TRBV11-2 and J usage is TRBJ1-3; TRBD1 is a possible D gene (5 bases). V was clipped by 5 bases and J by 5 bases, with 16 bases between them. There are 15 residues in the CDR3. CDR1 is SGHAT, CDR2 FQNNGV, per germline.

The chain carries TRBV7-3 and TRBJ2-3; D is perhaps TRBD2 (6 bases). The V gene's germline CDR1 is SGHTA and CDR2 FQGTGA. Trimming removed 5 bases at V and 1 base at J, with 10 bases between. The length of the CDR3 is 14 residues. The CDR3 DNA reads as TGTGCCAGCAGCCCGGACTACCGCACAGATACGCAGTATTTT. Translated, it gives CASSPDYRTDTQYF. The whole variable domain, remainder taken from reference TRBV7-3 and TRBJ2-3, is GAGVSQTPSNKVTEKGKYVELRCDPISGHTALYWYRQSLGQGPEFLIYFQGTGAADDSGLPNDRFFAVRPEGSVSTLKIQRTERGDSAVYLCASSPDYRTDTQYFGPGTRLTVL.